The table lists the clone carrying this T cell receptor beta chain with a count of one. This record belongs to a study of blood T cell repertoires in COVID-19. Study-wide context: T cells, B-cell-depleted T cells, or PBMCs supplied cDNA or gDNA.

The V and J ends lost 0 bases and 3 bases, in that order; junction bases with no gene match: 0. The germline V gene encodes CDR1 MNHEY and CDR2 SVGAGI. The CDR3 is 15 amino acids. Methods used by the authors: Amplification of reference gene primers provided the estimated nucleated cell counts. Profiled with immunoSEQ multiplex PCR; TCRdb holds only in-frame clones, not every one. V and J calls plus clone size are reproduced from that table; the DNA served to infer D and trimming. Of fewer than 250,000 clones listed, about 93% were seen once; the top ten hold around 0.85%. Seattle patients were enrolled while actively infected and followed longitudinally.

The TCR sequence derives from a man aged 55 to 69 with COVID-19, enrolled during active disease. This chain joins TRBV6-5 and TRBJ1-4; the match to TRBD1 covers 8 bases. Sequencing input: peripheral blood. The CDR3 bases are TGTGCCAGCAGTTACTCGACAGGGGCTAATGAAAAACTGTTTTTT. Translated: CASSYSTGANEKLFF.